These 12 T cell receptor beta chains were all obtained from the same sample, sequenced in a study of blood T cell repertoires in COVID-19. Profiled with immunoSEQ multiplex PCR; TCRdb holds only in-frame clones, not every one. This table has about 300,000 clones, 87% appearing once. The sequencing sample was made of peripheral blood. The origin of the receptors is a man aged 18 to 29 with active or convalescent COVID-19.

This chain uses TRBV11-2 with TRBJ2-1; 11 bases fit TRBD2. The CDR3 extends over 15 amino acids. Germline V gene data show CDR1 as SGHAT and CDR2 as FQNNGV. The J segment lost 2 bases and the V segment lost 5 bases, leaving 2 bases of the junction unmatched. The CDR3 loop is CASSVAGGPYNEQFF. In nucleotides, the CDR3 is TGTGCCAGCAGCGTAGCGGGGGGGCCCTACAATGAGCAGTTCTTC.

This clone has only a few counts. The chain combines TRBV19 with TRBJ1-5; 7 bases line up with TRBD1. This CDR3 is 16 amino acids long. Per the germline V gene, CDR1 is LNHDA and CDR2 is SQIVND (reference sequence). J lost 4 bases, V lost 5 bases, and 11 bases had no gene match. CDR3 in DNA: TGTGCCAGTAGTGCCACGAACAGGGGACAGAATCAGCCCCAGCATTTT. Protein product: CASSATNRGQNQPQHF.

This clone is a singleton in its sample. CDR3 sequence reads: CASSQDGVAGREQYF. The DNA for the CDR3 is TGTGCCAGCAGCCAAGATGGGGTAGCGGGGAGGGAGCAGTACTTC. The chain is built from TRBV14 and TRBJ2-7, with 8 positions matching TRBD2. Germline trimming cut 0 bases from V and 7 bases from J; bases unmatched to any gene: 8. The CDR3 totals 15 residues. The V gene's germline CDR1 is SGHDN and CDR2 FVKESK.

Remarks on this clone: Other DNA variants within this sample encode the same CDR3. This CDR3 reads CASSQVPTEAFF. The CDR3 DNA follows: TGTGCCAGCAGCCAAGTTCCGACTGAAGCTTTCTTT. The rearrangement joins TRBV3-1 (or the pseudogene TRBV3-2) to TRBJ1-1; no firm D call. Trimming stripped 1 base from V and 5 bases from J, with 5 bases between. The germline CDR1 and CDR2 sequences are LGHDT and YNNKEL (reference sequence). This CDR3 region has 12 residues.

The V call is TRBV5-6, the J call TRBJ1-5, with D maybe TRBD1 (6 bases). Trimming took off 2 bases at V and 9 bases at J, with 9 bases between the two ends. The germline CDR1 and CDR2 sequences are SGHDT and YYEEEE. This CDR3 has 12 residues. The DNA of the CDR3 is TGTGCCAGCAGCTTACTGGACAGGCCCCAGCATTTT. This gives the protein CASSLLDRPQHF.

J is TRBJ2-1 and V is TRBV5-1; TRBD2 agrees at 10 bases. Per germline, CDR1 SGHRS and CDR2 YFSETQ. The CDR3 has 17 amino acids. V shed 2 bases, J shed 9 bases, and the junction held 14 bases outside the gene matches. The CDR3 nucleotides are TGCGCCAGCAGCTTACCCTCACTAGCGGGAAAATGGGGTGAGCAGTTCTTC. Protein sequence: CASSLPSLAGKWGEQFF.

The chain uses TRBV5-1 and TRBJ2-1, with 7 bases lining up with TRBD2. The germline V gene encodes CDR1 SGHRS and CDR2 YFSETQ. V shed 7 bases and J 4 bases; nucleotides not matched to a gene: 11. There are 15 residues in the CDR3. The CDR3 DNA reads TGCGCCAGCCGGCTGGGACTAAGTTCTTACAATGAGCAGTTCTTC. Its protein product is CASRLGLSSYNEQFF.

The chain employs TRBV3-1 (or the pseudogene TRBV3-2) and TRBJ2-3; 10 bases are shared with TRBD2. This CDR3 contains 16 residues. V was clipped by 6 bases and J by 1 base; unmatched bases: 7. Germline CDR1 LGHDT, CDR2 YNNKEL (reference sequence). The CDR3 loop is CASSFTSGKGTDTQYF. The CDR3, as DNA: TGTGCCAGCAGTTTTACTAGCGGGAAGGGCACAGATACGCAGTATTTT.

The V call is TRBV2, the J call TRBJ2-1; possible D gene TRBD1, 6 bases. This CDR3 has 16 residues. V dropped 1 base and J dropped 10 bases, with 20 bases sitting between them. Germline lookup yields CDR1 SNHLY and CDR2 FYNNEI. The chain's CDR3 is CASSEEGEQGLGEQFF. CDR3 bases: TGTGCCAGCAGTGAAGAGGGGGAGCAAGGTTTAGGGGAGCAGTTCTTC.

This chain uses TRBV5-1 with TRBJ2-7; possibly TRBD1 for D (7 bases). V lost 7 bases and J lost 2, with 28 bases in between. CDR3 length: 18 residues. Per the germline V gene, CDR1 is SGHRS and CDR2 is YFSETQ. The DNA for the CDR3 is TGCGCCAGCGGGGACAGAACTGGGGGCGGGGAGAACCCCTACGAGCAGTACTTC. Amino acids: CASGDRTGGGENPYEQYF.

The chain is built from TRBV11-2 and TRBJ2-5, with a possible D match to TRBD1 (5 bases). From germline, CDR1 is SGHAT and CDR2 FQNNGV. The CDR3 contains 14 residues. Trimming pared 2 bases from V and 5 bases from J, leaving 12 bases between. CDR3 nucleotide sequence: TGTGCCAGCAGCTTAAGGGGCCCGAAGGAGACCCAGTACTTC. It translates to CASSLRGPKETQYF.

V usage is TRBV11-2 and J usage is TRBJ1-2; no reliable D call. The V gene lost 1 base and the J gene lost 1 base, with 10 bases spanning the gap. The CDR3 consists of 15 residues. Germline-derived CDR1 and CDR2 are SGHAT and FQNNGV. The chain's CDR3 is CASSLGEVINYGYTF. DNA for the CDR3: TGTGCCAGCAGCTTAGGGGAGGTGATTAACTATGGCTACACCTTC.